Here is one T cell receptor (beta chain) with its context. The source of the sample is a study of blood T cell repertoires in COVID-19. Study details: Acute and convalescent COVID-19 specimens originated in the United States, Italy and Spain. The cDNA or gDNA used as material had been derived from T cells, B-cell-depleted T cells, or PBMCs.

Germline V gives CDR1 SGDLS, CDR2 YYNGEE. Trimming shortened V by 1 base and J by 9 bases, and 13 bases separated the two germline ends. There are 13 residues in the CDR3. Profiling relied on immunoSEQ multiplex PCR, and the TCRdb table lists in-frame clones only, not all of them. The table records approximately 52,000 clones, about 88% of them present only once. The V call is TRBV9, the J call TRBJ1-1; no clear D gene. Sequencing used peripheral blood. This sequence originates from a man aged 55 to 70 with active COVID-19. This CDR3 is CASSVTTGGKAFF. CDR3 sequence (DNA): TGTGCCAGCAGCGTAACAACGGGAGGTAAAGCTTTCTTT.